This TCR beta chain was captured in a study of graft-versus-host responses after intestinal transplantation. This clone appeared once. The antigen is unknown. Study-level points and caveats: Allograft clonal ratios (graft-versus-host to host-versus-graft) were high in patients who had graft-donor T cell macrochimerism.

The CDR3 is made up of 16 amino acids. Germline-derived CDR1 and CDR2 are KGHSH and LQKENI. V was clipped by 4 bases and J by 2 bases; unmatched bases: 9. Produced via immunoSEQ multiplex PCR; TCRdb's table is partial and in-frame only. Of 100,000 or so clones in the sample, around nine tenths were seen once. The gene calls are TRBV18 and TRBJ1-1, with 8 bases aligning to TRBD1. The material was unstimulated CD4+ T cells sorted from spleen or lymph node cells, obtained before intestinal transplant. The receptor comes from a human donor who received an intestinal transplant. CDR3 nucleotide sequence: TGTGCCAGCTCACGAGCGTCCGGGACAGGCAACACTGAAGCTTTCTTT. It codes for CASSRASGTGNTEAFF.